This T cell receptor beta chain was retrieved from a study of blood T cell repertoires in COVID-19. Overall study context: T cells, B-cell-depleted T cells, or PBMCs supplied cDNA or gDNA.

Profiling relied on immunoSEQ multiplex PCR, and the TCRdb table lists in-frame clones only, not all of them. The sample lists around 200,000 clones, around 85% occurring once. V shed 5 bases and J 1 base; nucleotides not matched to a gene: 10. CDR3 length: 17 amino acids. Germline-derived CDR1 and CDR2 are SEHNR and FQNEAQ (reference sequence). Sample: peripheral blood. The chain recombines TRBV7-9 with TRBJ2-3, with TRBD2 matching 9 bases. The TCR originated in a woman aged 45 to 65 with acute or convalescent COVID-19. The CDR3 DNA reads TGTGCCAGCAGCCACGAAGGAACTAGCGGGCGCACAGATACGCAGTATTTT. Its translation is CASSHEGTSGRTDTQYF.